The entry below describes one TCR beta chain. The source of the sample is a study of blood T cell repertoires in COVID-19. In the study overall: Italy, Spain and the United States were the sources of the convalescent and acute COVID-19 samples.

The CDR3 contains 15 residues. V shed 6 bases and J shed 3 bases, with 16 bases lying between them. Per germline, CDR1 MDHEN and CDR2 SYDVKM. Measured with immunoSEQ multiplex PCR; TCRdb has only the in-frame clones, and not every one. The data hold tens of thousands of clones, with around 86% observed a single time. Sequencing input: peripheral blood. The chain employs TRBV28 and TRBJ2-3; D is perhaps TRBD1 (6 bases). This receptor was obtained from a man aged 55 to 69 with active COVID-19. The CDR3 nucleotides read TGTGCCAGCAGCCGACCCAGGGGCCGAACAGATACGCAGTATTTT. It specifies CASSRPRGRTDTQYF. Looking up the rest from reference TRBV28 and TRBJ2-3 gives the full variable domain: DVKVTQSSRYLVKRTGEKVFLECVQDMDHENMFWYRQDPGLGLRLIYFSYDVKMKEKGDIPEGYSVSREKKERFSLILESASTNQTSMYLCASSRPRGRTDTQYFGPGTRLTVL.